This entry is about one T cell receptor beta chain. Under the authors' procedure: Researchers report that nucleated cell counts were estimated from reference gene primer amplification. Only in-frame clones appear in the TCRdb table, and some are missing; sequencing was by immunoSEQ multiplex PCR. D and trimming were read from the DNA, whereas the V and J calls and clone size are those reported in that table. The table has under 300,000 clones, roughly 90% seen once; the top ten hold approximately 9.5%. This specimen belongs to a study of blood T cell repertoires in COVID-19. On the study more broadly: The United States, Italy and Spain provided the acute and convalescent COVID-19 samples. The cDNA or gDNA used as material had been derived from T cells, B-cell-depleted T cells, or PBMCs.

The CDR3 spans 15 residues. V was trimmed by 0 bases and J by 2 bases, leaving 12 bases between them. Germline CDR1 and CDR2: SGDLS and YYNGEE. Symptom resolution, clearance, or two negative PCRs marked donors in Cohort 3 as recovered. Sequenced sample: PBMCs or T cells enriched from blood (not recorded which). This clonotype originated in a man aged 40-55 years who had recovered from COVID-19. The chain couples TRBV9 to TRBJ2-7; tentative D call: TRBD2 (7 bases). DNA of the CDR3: TGTGCCAGCAGCGTAGATCAAGGGGGGGCCTACGAGCAGTACTTC. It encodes CASSVDQGGAYEQYF. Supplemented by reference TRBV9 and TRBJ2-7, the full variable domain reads DSGVTQTPKHLITATGQRVTLRCSPRSGDLSVYWYQQSLDQGLQFLIQYYNGEERAKGNILERFSAQQFPDLHSELNLSSLELGDSALYFCASSVDQGGAYEQYFGPGTRLTVT.